These 25 T cell receptor beta chains originate from one sample sequenced in a study of T cell responses to AZD1222 COVID-19 vaccine. Using immunoSEQ multiplex PCR, the repertoire was profiled, and TCRdb retains in-frame clones only, with some absent. The sample holds approximately 150,000 clones, around 94% seen once. The specimen comprised peripheral blood, sampled on day 0 of AZD1222 vaccination. Every receptor here comes from an adult in good health.

This chain joins TRBV7-2 and TRBJ1-3; TRBD1 might be the D (5 bases). Per germline, CDR1 SGHTA and CDR2 FQGNSA. The CDR3 is made up of 15 amino acids. V dropped 5 bases and J dropped 0 bases, with 11 bases sitting between them. Written as DNA, the CDR3 is TGTGCCAGCAGCGTACAGGTGACCTCTGGAAACACCATATATTTT. As protein: CASSVQVTSGNTIYF.

V and J are TRBV19 and TRBJ2-2, with 8 bases that match TRBD2. V lost 3 bases and J lost 6; bases outside the gene matches: 3. This CDR3 spans 14 amino acids. Germline CDR1 is LNHDA and CDR2 is SQIVND (reference sequence). The CDR3 here is CASSIREGSGELFF. CDR3 DNA sequence: TGTGCCAGTAGTATCCGGGAGGGCTCCGGGGAGCTGTTTTTT.

This clone has a handful of counts. J is TRBJ1-3 and V is TRBV5-1, with D possibly matching TRBD1 (5 bases). The CDR3 runs to 14 residues. CDR1 and CDR2 from the germline V gene are SGHRS and YFSETQ. V was pared by 7 bases and J by 0 bases, with 11 bases between. The CDR3 region has the DNA TGCGCCAGCGGGGCCAGCCCCTCTGGAAACACCATATATTTT. Amino acids: CASGASPSGNTIYF.

The chain is built from TRBV7-2 and TRBJ2-3; D is uncertain. The CDR3 extends over 13 amino acids. V lost 4 bases, J lost 4 bases, and 9 bases lay in between. Germline CDR1 and CDR2: SGHTA and FQGNSA. CDR3 coding DNA: TGTGCCAGCAGCTCCGACTTCTCAGATACGCAGTATTTT. As protein: CASSSDFSDTQYF. Drawing the rest from reference TRBV7-2 and TRBJ2-3, the complete variable domain is GAGVSQSPSNKVTEKGKDVELRCDPISGHTALYWYRQSLGQGLEFLIYFQGNSAPDKSGLPSDRFSAERTGGSVSTLTIQRTQQEDSAVYLCASSSDFSDTQYFGPGTRLTVL.

The table lists this clone with a count of one. The chain employs TRBV6-5 and TRBJ1-2; D is unclear. V dropped 6 bases and J dropped 10 bases, with 24 bases sitting between them. Germline V lookup: CDR1 MNHEY, CDR2 SVGAGI. The CDR3 runs 15 residues. CDR3 amino acids: CASRTDRDDGEIYTF. The CDR3 nucleotides read TGTGCCAGCAGAACGGATCGAGATGATGGGGAGATCTACACCTTC.

V gene TRBV29-1 combines with J gene TRBJ1-1; unclear D gene. CDR3 length: 14 amino acids. Per the germline V gene, CDR1 is SQVTM and CDR2 is ANQGSEA. V was shortened by 3 bases and J by 1 base, with 12 bases between the two germline ends. This CDR3 reads CSVDRRLSNTEAFF. In DNA form, the CDR3 reads TGCAGCGTTGATAGGCGGCTGTCGAACACTGAAGCTTTCTTT.

The chain carries TRBV6-1 and TRBJ2-3; no clear D gene. The CDR3 totals 15 residues. Trimming took 2 bases from V and 0 from J, leaving 9 bases between them. The V gene's germline CDR1 is MNHNS and CDR2 SASEGT. The CDR3 reads CASSESVGSTDTQYF. CDR3 coding DNA: TGTGCCAGCAGTGAATCAGTGGGAAGCACAGATACGCAGTATTTT.

This rearrangement joins TRBV6-5 to TRBJ2-7, with TRBD1 matching 7 bases. The CDR3 contains 13 residues. V trimming: 5 bases; J trimming: 5 bases; junction bases outside the gene matches: 6. Germline-derived CDR1 and CDR2 are MNHEY and SVGAGI. CDR3 DNA: TGTGCCAGCAGTAAACAGGGGTGGGACGAGCAGTACGTC. Protein product: CASSKQGWDEQYV.

The CDR3 region has the DNA TGCGCCAGCAGCACTAGTTTCAATGAGCAGTTCTTC. It encodes CASSTSFNEQFF. The chain uses TRBV5-1 and TRBJ2-1; maybe TRBD2 (5 bases). Trimming took off 4 bases at V and 6 bases at J, with 8 bases between the two ends. The CDR3 is 12 residues long. The germline CDR1 and CDR2 sequences are SGHRS and YFSETQ.

This chain links TRBV3-1 (or the pseudogene TRBV3-2) with TRBJ2-1; D remains unclear. This CDR3 contains 12 residues. The germline CDR1 and CDR2 sequences are LGHDT and YNNKEL (reference sequence). V lost 6 bases and J 4 bases, leaving 7 bases between the germline ends. The CDR3 spells CASSSFYNEQFF. Here the CDR3 DNA reads TGTGCCAGCAGTTCTTTTTACAATGAGCAGTTCTTC.

The rearrangement links TRBV2 to TRBJ1-3; the D gene is possibly TRBD1 (5 bases). Trimming stripped 7 bases from V and 2 bases from J, with 12 bases between. The CDR3 covers 14 residues. Germline CDR1 reads SNHLY; CDR2 reads FYNNEI. The CDR3 sequence is CASKDGTAGNTIYF. As DNA, the CDR3 is TGTGCCAGCAAAGACGGGACGGCTGGAAACACCATATATTTT.

This chain links TRBV7-9 with TRBJ1-5, with TRBD1 matching over 7 bases. Germline CDR1 and CDR2: SEHNR and FQNEAQ (reference sequence). Trimming took 5 bases from V and 4 from J; bases not matched to a gene: 5. The CDR3 sequence is 14 residues long. The chain's CDR3 is CASSPGTANQPQHF. The CDR3 region has the DNA TGTGCCAGCAGCCCCGGGACAGCTAATCAGCCCCAGCATTTT.

The chain employs TRBV9 and TRBJ2-1, with 10 bases aligning to TRBD2. The J segment lost 5 bases and the V segment lost 4 bases, leaving 21 bases of the junction unmatched. CDR3 length equals 20 residues. From germline, CDR1 is SGDLS and CDR2 YYNGEE. For the CDR3, the DNA is TGTGCCAGCAGCACCCCCCATGTTGAGGCTAGCGGGAGTATCGACAATGAGCAGTTCTTC. Translation gives CASSTPHVEASGSIDNEQFF.

This clone was recorded only once. The chain has TRBV28 and TRBJ1-5; D remains unclear. There are 14 residues in the CDR3. Per germline, CDR1 MDHEN and CDR2 SYDVKM. V was cut by 6 bases and J by 1 base, with 10 bases left in between. CDR3: CASSPSWSNQPQHF. The CDR3 region has the DNA TGTGCCAGCAGCCCCTCTTGGAGCAATCAGCCCCAGCATTTT.

The V and J genes are TRBV4-3 and TRBJ1-1; D call uncertain. Germline-derived CDR1 and CDR2 are LGHNA and YSLEER. CDR3 length: 14 amino acids. V was cut by 2 bases and J by 1 base, with 8 bases left in between. CDR3 loop: CASSQRLRNTEAFF. CDR3 nucleotide sequence: TGCGCCAGCAGCCAACGGTTGCGGAACACTGAAGCTTTCTTT.

This clone showed up just once. This chain uses TRBV7-2 with TRBJ2-3, with 8 bases fitting TRBD2. The ends lost 10 bases at V and 3 bases at J; junction bases unmatched: 6. Germline-derived CDR1 and CDR2 are SGHTA and FQGNSA. This CDR3 has 13 residues. CDR3 bases: TGTGCCACGAGGACGGGGGGGACAGATACGCAGTATTTT. It is translated as CATRTGGTDTQYF.

The rearrangement uses TRBV7-9 and TRBJ2-1; D is unresolved. CDR3 length: 16 amino acids. The V gene's germline CDR1 is SEHNR and CDR2 FQNEAQ (reference sequence). The germline V and J ends were trimmed by 5 bases and 1 base, with 15 bases remaining between them. CDR3 sequence reads: CASSESLSPSYNEQFF. In DNA form, the CDR3 reads TGTGCCAGCAGCGAAAGCCTCAGTCCGTCCTACAATGAGCAGTTCTTC.

This clone is a singleton in its sample. The chain employs TRBV4-3 and TRBJ1-1; D is unclear. Deletions cut 1 base from V and 0 bases from J, with 15 bases between. The V gene's germline CDR1 is LGHNA and CDR2 YSLEER. The CDR3 is made up of 17 amino acids. The CDR3 region is CASSQGRVRPMNTEAFF. The CDR3 nucleotides read TGCGCCAGCAGCCAAGGGCGAGTGCGCCCAATGAACACTGAAGCTTTCTTT.

In this sample, this clone turned up once. The J gene is TRBJ1-3, the V gene TRBV6-1; a possible D gene is TRBD1 (6 bases). Trimming removed 1 base from V and 5 bases from J, with 18 bases in between. Germline CDR1 MNHNS, CDR2 SASEGT. CDR3 length equals 17 residues. This CDR3 reads CASSEEFGGGPRNTIYF. CDR3 DNA: TGTGCCAGCAGTGAAGAATTTGGGGGCGGACCACGAAACACCATATATTTT.

This clone occurred once. The chain links TRBV4-1 to TRBJ2-2; D unresolved. The V and J ends lost 3 bases and 4 bases respectively, with 12 bases between them. The CDR3 has 15 amino acids. Germline values: CDR1 MGHRA, CDR2 YSYEKL. This CDR3 is CASSHLPKGTGELFF. DNA for the CDR3: TGCGCCAGCAGCCATCTTCCTAAGGGCACCGGGGAGCTGTTTTTT.

This sequence joins TRBV6-4 and TRBJ1-5; 7 bases map to TRBD1. The CDR3 has 16 residues. J was trimmed by 0 bases and V by 5 bases; bases with no gene match: 7. CDR1 and CDR2 from the germline V gene are MRHNA and SNTAGT. The CDR3 coding sequence is TGTGCCAGCAGTAACGACAGGGAAACTAGCAATCAGCCCCAGCATTTT. Protein: CASSNDRETSNQPQHF.

About this clone: The junction departs from germline at one end; a sequencing error may be responsible. The rearrangement links TRBV12-3 or TRBV12-4 to TRBJ1-5; D not resolved. CDR3 length: 13 residues. The CDR3 loop reads CASSLGGNRPQHF. DNA for the CDR3: TGTGCCAGCAGTTTAGGGGGAAATCGGCCCCAGCATTTT.

In nucleotides, the CDR3 is TGTGCCAGCAGCCACCTGATAACCGGGAGTTCCAATGAGCAGTTCTTC. It yields the protein CASSHLITGSSNEQFF. J is TRBJ2-1 and V is TRBV4-2; perhaps TRBD2 as D (6 bases). The germline CDR1 and CDR2 sequences are LGHNA and YNFKEQ. Trimming took off 3 bases at V and 6 bases at J, with 18 bases between the two ends. The CDR3 loop spans 16 amino acids.

The CDR3 region has the DNA TGCGCCAGCAGCTTGGAGCAGGGTGGGGCCAACGTCCTGACTTTC. Translated, it gives CASSLEQGGANVLTF. This chain connects TRBV5-1 to TRBJ2-6; D possibly corresponds to TRBD1 (5 bases). Between the trimmed V and J ends, which lost 0 bases and 3 bases, there was a span of 7 bases. CDR3 length: 15 residues. Per the germline V gene, CDR1 is SGHRS and CDR2 is YFSETQ.

This clone has only one observation. The gene calls are TRBV27 and TRBJ1-4; D is ambiguous. V was trimmed by 3 bases and J by 7 bases, leaving 12 bases between them. This CDR3 comprises 14 residues. Germline assignment: CDR1 MNHEY and CDR2 SMNVEV (reference sequence). In DNA form, the CDR3 reads TGTGCCAGCAGTTTCAGCGGTCGGAGTGAAAAACTGTTTTTT. It specifies CASSFSGRSEKLFF.